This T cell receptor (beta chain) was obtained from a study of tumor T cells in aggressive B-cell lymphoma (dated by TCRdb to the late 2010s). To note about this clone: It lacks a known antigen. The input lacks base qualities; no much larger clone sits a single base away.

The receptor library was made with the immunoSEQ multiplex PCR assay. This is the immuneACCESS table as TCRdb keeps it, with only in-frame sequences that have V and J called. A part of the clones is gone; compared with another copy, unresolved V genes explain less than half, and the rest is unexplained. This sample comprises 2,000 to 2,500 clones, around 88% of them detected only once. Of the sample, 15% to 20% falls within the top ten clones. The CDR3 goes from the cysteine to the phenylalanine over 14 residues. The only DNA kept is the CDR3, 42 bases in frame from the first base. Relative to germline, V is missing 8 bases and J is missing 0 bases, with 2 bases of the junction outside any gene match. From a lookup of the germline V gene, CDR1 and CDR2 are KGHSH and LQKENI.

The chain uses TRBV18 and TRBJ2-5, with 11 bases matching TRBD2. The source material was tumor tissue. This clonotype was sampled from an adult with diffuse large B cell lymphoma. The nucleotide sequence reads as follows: TGTGCCAGCAAGGGACTAGCGGACCAAGAGACCCAGTACTTC. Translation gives CASKGLADQETQYF. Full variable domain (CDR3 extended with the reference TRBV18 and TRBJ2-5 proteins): NAGVMQNPRHLVRRRGQEARLRCSPMKGHSHVYWYRQLPEEGLKFMVYLQKENIIDESGMPKERFSAEFPKEGPSILRIQQVVRGDSAAYFCASKGLADQETQYFGPGTRLLVL.